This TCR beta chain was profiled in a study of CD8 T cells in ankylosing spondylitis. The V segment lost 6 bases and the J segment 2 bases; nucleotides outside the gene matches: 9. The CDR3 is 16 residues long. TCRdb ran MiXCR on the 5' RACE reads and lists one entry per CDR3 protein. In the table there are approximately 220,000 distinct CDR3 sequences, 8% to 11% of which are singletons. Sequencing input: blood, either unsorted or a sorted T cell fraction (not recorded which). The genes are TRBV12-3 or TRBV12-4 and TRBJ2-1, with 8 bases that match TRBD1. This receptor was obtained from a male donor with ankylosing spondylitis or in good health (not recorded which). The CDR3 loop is CASSGQGGSAYNEQFF. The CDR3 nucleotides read TGTGCCAGCAGCGGACAGGGAGGAAGCGCCTACAATGAGCAGTTCTTC.